The next 20 T cell receptor beta chains were all read from a single sample in a study of OX40 agonist ivuxolimab in advanced cancers. TCRdb keeps only in-frame clones here, not all; method: immunoSEQ multiplex PCR. The sample carries around 18,000 clones, 83% recorded once. Sequenced here: CD4+ or CD8+ T cells sorted from blood, sampled in a trial of the OX40 agonist ivuxolimab. These receptors all stem from an adult with an advanced solid tumor such as melanoma, head and neck, liver or kidney cancer.

The chain combines TRBV19 with TRBJ1-2, with D possibly being TRBD1 (5 bases). Trimming removed 6 bases from V and 1 base from J, with 15 bases in between. CDR1 and CDR2 (germline): LNHDA, SQIVND (reference sequence). This CDR3 is 15 amino acids long. CDR3 sequence: CASRIKTGLNYGYTF. CDR3 DNA sequence: TGTGCCAGTAGAATAAAGACGGGACTTAACTATGGCTACACCTTC.

The chain is built from TRBV7-9 and TRBJ2-7, with TRBD1 matching 9 bases. The trim removed 6 bases at V and 5 bases at J, leaving 5 bases unmatched. CDR1 is SEHNR, CDR2 FQNEAQ, per germline (reference sequence). The CDR3 loop spans 13 amino acids. Written as DNA, the CDR3 is TGTGCCAGCAGACTCAGGACAGGGGACGAGCAGTACTTC. Translation gives CASRLRTGDEQYF. The whole variable domain, filled in from reference TRBV7-9 and TRBJ2-7, reads DTGVSQNPRHKITKRGQNVTFRCDPISEHNRLYWYRQTLGQGPEFLTYFQNEAQLEKSRLLSDRFSAERPKGSFSTLEIQRTEQGDSAMYLCASRLRTGDEQYFGPGTRLTVT.

This rearrangement joins TRBV11-1 to TRBJ2-5; 9 nucleotides agree with TRBD2. CDR3 size: 15 residues. Trimming at V came to 8 bases and at J to 2 bases, leaving 9 bases not matched to a gene. Germline-derived CDR1 and CDR2 are SGHAT and FQDESV (reference sequence). The CDR3: CASPLTSGPQETQYF. For the CDR3, the DNA is TGTGCCAGCCCCTTAACTAGCGGGCCTCAAGAGACCCAGTACTTC. The full variable domain, rest sourced from reference TRBV11-1 and TRBJ2-5, is EAEVAQSPRYKITEKSQAVAFWCDPISGHATLYWYRQILGQGPELLVQFQDESVVDDSQLPKDRFSAERLKGVDSTLKIQPAELGDSAMYLCASPLTSGPQETQYFGPGTRLLVL.

A single count supports this clone. This chain links TRBV28 with TRBJ1-6; D is uncertain. Germline values: CDR1 MDHEN, CDR2 SYDVKM. The CDR3 totals 12 residues. Trimming took 6 bases from V and 11 from J, leaving 11 bases between them. CDR3 in amino acids: CASSRLIPPLHF. CDR3 DNA: TGTGCCAGCAGCAGGCTTATTCCACCCCTCCACTTT.

V usage is TRBV4-3 and J usage is TRBJ1-1; D is perhaps TRBD1 (5 bases). Germline CDR1 and CDR2: LGHNA and YSLEER. There are 17 residues in the CDR3. Between the trimmed V and J ends, which lost 3 bases and 4 bases, there was a span of 21 bases. CDR3 loop: CASSHDPTGTLGTEAFF. CDR3 in DNA: TGCGCCAGCAGCCATGACCCGACCGGGACCCTCGGCACTGAAGCTTTCTTT.

The chain couples TRBV7-8 to TRBJ2-1; TRBD2 agrees at 10 bases. V lost 5 bases to trimming and J lost 7 bases; unmatched junction nucleotides: 11. Germline-derived CDR1 and CDR2 are SGHVS and FQNEAQ. This CDR3 has 16 amino acids. In DNA form, the CDR3 reads TGTGCCAGCAGCCCGTCTCGGGCTAGCGGGAGAAATGAGCAGTTCTTC. Translation gives CASSPSRASGRNEQFF.

A single count supports this clone. The chain is built from TRBV11-2 and TRBJ1-1, with 7 positions matching TRBD1. CDR3 length equals 15 residues. J was trimmed by 6 bases and V by 1 base; bases with no gene match: 8. Germline CDR1 SGHAT, CDR2 FQNNGV. The CDR3 reads CASSLGDRVFSEAFF. Written as DNA, the CDR3 is TGTGCCAGCAGCTTAGGGGACAGAGTCTTTTCTGAAGCTTTCTTT.

This clone was seen more than once but under ten times. J is TRBJ2-1 and V is TRBV28; D not certain. Germline V gene sequence: CDR1 MDHEN, CDR2 SYDVKM. The CDR3 has 11 amino acids. V lost 5 bases, J lost 8 bases, and 7 bases lay in between. CDR3 in DNA: TGTGCCAGCAGTGTGGGGTATGAGCAGTTCTTC. Amino acid sequence: CASSVGYEQFF.

CDR3 sequence (DNA): TGCGCCAGCAGTCGGTTTTCGATCGCACAAAGTCGGGCCAACGTCCTGACTTTC. Its translation: CASSRFSIAQSRANVLTF. The chain employs TRBV10-1 and TRBJ2-6, with D unclear. Deletions cut 5 bases from V and 5 bases from J, with 22 bases between. This CDR3 is built from 18 residues. The germline gives CDR1 WNHNN, CDR2 SYGVQD (reference sequence).

V usage is TRBV9 and J usage is TRBJ2-1; 10 nucleotides match TRBD2. The CDR3 is 16 amino acids. Germline loops: CDR1 SGDLS, CDR2 YYNGEE. The trim removed 4 bases at V and 6 bases at J, leaving 10 bases unmatched. The CDR3 DNA sequence: TGTGCCAGCAGCCGGGCGATAGCGGGAGGTATCAATGAGCAGTTCTTC. It codes for CASSRAIAGGINEQFF.

The chain recombines TRBV18 with TRBJ1-2; D is undetermined. Trimming cost V 5 bases and J 0 bases, with 7 bases left between them. Germline-derived CDR1 and CDR2 are KGHSH and LQKENI. There are 13 residues in the CDR3. CDR3 DNA: TGTGCCAGCTCAAGGACCACTAACTATGGCTACACCTTC. Translating gives CASSRTTNYGYTF.

The genes are TRBV29-1 and TRBJ1-3; 8 bases line up with TRBD1. The V gene's germline CDR1 is SQVTM and CDR2 ANQGSEA. This CDR3 has 15 amino acids. With V trimmed by 1 base and J by 7 bases, 9 bases remained unmatched. The CDR3 coding sequence is TGCAGCGTTGAAGCCGGACAGGGAGTAACCAACACCATATATTTT. Encoded protein: CSVEAGQGVTNTIYF.

This clone was counted between two and nine times. The chain is built from TRBV28 and TRBJ1-2; TRBD1 agrees at 10 bases. V lost 4 bases to trimming and J lost 5 bases; unmatched junction nucleotides: 7. Germline V gene lookup returns CDR1 MDHEN and CDR2 SYDVKM. The CDR3 totals 15 residues. CDR3 nucleotide sequence: TGTGCCAGCAGTTCGGACAGGGGGGGGAGATATGGCTACACCTTC. This codes for CASSSDRGGRYGYTF.

The V call is TRBV28, the J call TRBJ1-2, with a possible D match to TRBD1 (6 bases). V was pared by 2 bases and J by 4 bases, with 14 bases between. Germline CDR1 reads MDHEN; CDR2 reads SYDVKM. The CDR3 covers 15 residues. The CDR3 protein is CASSLEGGRGYGYTF. CDR3 nucleotide sequence: TGTGCCAGCAGTTTAGAAGGGGGTCGGGGCTATGGCTACACCTTC.

The V call is TRBV9, the J call TRBJ2-3; perhaps TRBD1 as D (6 bases). Germline values: CDR1 SGDLS, CDR2 YYNGEE. This CDR3 is 15 amino acids long. Trimming took off 4 bases at V and 2 bases at J, with 14 bases between the two ends. Written as DNA, the CDR3 is TGTGCCAGCAGCCCCCCGAGGGGGATCACAGATACGCAGTATTTT. It codes for CASSPPRGITDTQYF.

The chain carries TRBV9 and TRBJ2-1, with 8 positions matching TRBD2. The CDR3 has 15 residues. Per the germline V gene, CDR1 is SGDLS and CDR2 is YYNGEE. V lost 2 bases and J lost 3; bases outside the gene matches: 4. The CDR3 sequence: CASSVISGNYNEQFF. The CDR3, as DNA: TGTGCCAGCAGCGTTATTAGCGGGAACTACAATGAGCAGTTCTTC.

The chain uses TRBV5-1 and TRBJ2-3, with D hard to call. V was pared by 2 bases and J by 6 bases, with 10 bases between. Germline V gives CDR1 SGHRS, CDR2 YFSETQ. The length of the CDR3 is 13 residues. For the CDR3, the DNA is TGCGCCAGCAGCTTAAATCCAGTGGATACGCAGTATTTT. It encodes CASSLNPVDTQYF.

The chain combines TRBV6-1 with TRBJ2-4; the D gene is possibly TRBD2 (6 bases). This CDR3 contains 13 residues. V shed 2 bases and J shed 8 bases, with 10 bases lying between them. The germline V gene has CDR1 MNHNS and CDR2 SASEGT. CDR3 in amino acids: CASSESREDIQYF. The CDR3 region has the DNA TGTGCCAGCAGTGAAAGCAGGGAGGACATTCAGTACTTC.

CDR3 sequence (DNA): TGTGCCAGCAGCTTGGGGTCTCTCCGAAGGGCAAGCACTGAAGCTTTCTTT. It translates to CASSLGSLRRASTEAFF. The rearrangement links TRBV5-6 to TRBJ1-1; D gene unclear. Germline V gene sequence: CDR1 SGHDT, CDR2 YYEEEE. The CDR3 is 17 residues long. Trimming removed 0 bases from V and 4 bases from J, with 19 bases in between.

This chain joins TRBV2 and TRBJ2-3; a possible D gene is TRBD2 (6 bases). Trimming removed 4 bases from V and 2 bases from J, with 16 bases in between. The CDR3 extends over 16 amino acids. The germline V gene encodes CDR1 SNHLY and CDR2 FYNNEI. Here the CDR3 reads CASSGLAGITTDTQYF. CDR3 sequence (DNA): TGTGCCAGCAGTGGTCTGGCGGGGATAACCACAGATACGCAGTATTTT.